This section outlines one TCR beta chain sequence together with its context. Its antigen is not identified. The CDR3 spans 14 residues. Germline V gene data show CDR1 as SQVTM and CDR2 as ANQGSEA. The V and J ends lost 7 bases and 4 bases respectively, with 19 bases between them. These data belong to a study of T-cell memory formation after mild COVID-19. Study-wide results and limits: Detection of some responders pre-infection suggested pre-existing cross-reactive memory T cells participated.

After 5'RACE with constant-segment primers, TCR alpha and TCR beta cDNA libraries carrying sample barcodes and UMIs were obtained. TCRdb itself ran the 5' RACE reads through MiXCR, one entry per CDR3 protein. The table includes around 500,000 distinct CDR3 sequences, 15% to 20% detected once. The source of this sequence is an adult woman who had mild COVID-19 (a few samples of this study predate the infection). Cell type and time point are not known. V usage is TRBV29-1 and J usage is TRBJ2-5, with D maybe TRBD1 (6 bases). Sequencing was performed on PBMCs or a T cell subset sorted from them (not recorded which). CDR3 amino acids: CSAPKQGWAETQYF. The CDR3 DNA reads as TGCAGCGCCCCGAAACAGGGTTGGGCAGAGACCCAGTACTTC.